This TCR beta chain was recorded in a study of T cell responses to AZD1222 COVID-19 vaccine. Concerning this clone itself: The antigen is unknown.

Sequencing was performed with immunoSEQ multiplex PCR; in TCRdb, only in-frame clones are kept and a portion is missing. Here the sample spans approximately 64,000 clones, roughly 84% being singletons. Study-wide points: Mostly white British, mostly female donors; authors suggested clonal diversity may be underestimated. Across spike, vaccine-associated CD4 TCRs were found, dominant at 160-218 and 743-854.

The sequencing used peripheral blood, collected on day 0 of AZD1222 vaccination. This receptor was obtained from an adult in good health.

This CDR3 reads CASSFGVRYSPLHF. The CDR3 DNA reads as TGTGCCAGCAGTTTTGGGGTCCGGTATTCACCCCTCCACTTT. This sequence joins TRBV27 and TRBJ1-6, with D unresolved. The germline V gene encodes CDR1 MNHEY and CDR2 SMNVEV (reference sequence). Trimming shortened V by 3 bases and J by 8 bases, and 11 bases separated the two germline ends. This CDR3 has 14 residues.